The TCR beta chain described here comes from a study of T cell repertoires in cytomegalovirus infection. CDR1 SNHLY and CDR2 FYNNEI come from the germline V gene. The CDR3 length is 15 residues. Trimming at V came to 6 bases and at J to 3 bases, leaving 4 bases not matched to a gene. Notes on this clonotype: Its antigen is unknown.

One entry per CDR3 protein results from TCRdb running MiXCR on the reads. The repertoire holds 600,000 to 700,000 distinct CDR3 sequences, with approximately 33% as singletons. The material was cultured PBMCs, obtained from culture after CMV antigen stimulation. The TCR was taken from a human donor in good health (CMV status not recorded). Some clones in this sample may be carry-over from other donors' samples. This sequence joins TRBV2 and TRBJ2-5; TRBD2 matches at 13 bases. CDR3 coding DNA: TGTGCCAGCAGAAGGACTAGCGGGGGTGAAGAGACCCAGTACTTC. Translation gives CASRRTSGGEETQYF.